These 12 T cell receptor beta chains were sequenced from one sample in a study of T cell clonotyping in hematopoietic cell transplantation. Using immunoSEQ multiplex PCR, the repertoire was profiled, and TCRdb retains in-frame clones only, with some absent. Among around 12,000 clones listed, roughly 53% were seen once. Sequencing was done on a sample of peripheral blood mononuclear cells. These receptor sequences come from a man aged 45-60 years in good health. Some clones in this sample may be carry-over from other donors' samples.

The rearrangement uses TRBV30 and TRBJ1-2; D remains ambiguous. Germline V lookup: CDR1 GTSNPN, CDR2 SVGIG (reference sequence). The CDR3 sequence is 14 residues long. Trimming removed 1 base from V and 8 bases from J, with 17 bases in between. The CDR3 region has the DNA TGTGCCTGGAGTGCGCAATTCAGTTCTGACGGCTACACCTTC. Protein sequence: CAWSAQFSSDGYTF.

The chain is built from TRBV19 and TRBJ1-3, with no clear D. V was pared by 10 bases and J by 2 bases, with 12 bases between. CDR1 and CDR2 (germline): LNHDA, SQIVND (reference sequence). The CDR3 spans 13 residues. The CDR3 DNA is TGTGCCACCGAAGGGATGGCTGGAAACACCATATATTTT. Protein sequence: CATEGMAGNTIYF.

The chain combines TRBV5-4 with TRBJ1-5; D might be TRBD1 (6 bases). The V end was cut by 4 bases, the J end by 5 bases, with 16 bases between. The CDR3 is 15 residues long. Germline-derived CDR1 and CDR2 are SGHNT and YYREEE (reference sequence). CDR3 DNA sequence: TGTGCCAGCAGCCAAGGGGGGCCGGGGCATCAGCCCCAGCATTTT. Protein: CASSQGGPGHQPQHF.

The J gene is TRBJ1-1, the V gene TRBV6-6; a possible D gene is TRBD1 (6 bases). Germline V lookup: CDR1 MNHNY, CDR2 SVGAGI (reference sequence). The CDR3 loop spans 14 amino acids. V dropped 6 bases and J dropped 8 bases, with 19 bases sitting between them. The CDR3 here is CASSTGTPEWEAFF. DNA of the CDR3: TGTGCCAGCAGCACCGGGACACCGGAATGGGAAGCTTTCTTT.

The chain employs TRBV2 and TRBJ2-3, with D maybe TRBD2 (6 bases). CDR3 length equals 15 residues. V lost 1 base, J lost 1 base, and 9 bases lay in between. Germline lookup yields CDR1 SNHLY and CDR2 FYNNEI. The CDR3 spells CASSEGGRRTDTQYF. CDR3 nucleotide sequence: TGTGCCAGCAGTGAAGGTGGGAGGCGCACAGATACGCAGTATTTT.

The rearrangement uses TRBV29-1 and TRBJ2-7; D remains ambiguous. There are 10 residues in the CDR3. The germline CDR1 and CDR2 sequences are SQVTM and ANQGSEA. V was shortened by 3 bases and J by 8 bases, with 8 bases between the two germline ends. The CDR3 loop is CSVEVDQQYF. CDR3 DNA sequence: TGCAGCGTTGAGGTGGATCAGCAGTACTTC.

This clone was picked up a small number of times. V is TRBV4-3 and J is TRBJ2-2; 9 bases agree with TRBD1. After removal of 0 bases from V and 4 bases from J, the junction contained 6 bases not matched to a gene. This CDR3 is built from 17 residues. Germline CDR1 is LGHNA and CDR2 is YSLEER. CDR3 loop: CASSQELGTGSTGELFF. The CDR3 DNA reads TGCGCCAGCAGCCAAGAACTCGGGACAGGGAGCACCGGGGAGCTGTTTTTT.

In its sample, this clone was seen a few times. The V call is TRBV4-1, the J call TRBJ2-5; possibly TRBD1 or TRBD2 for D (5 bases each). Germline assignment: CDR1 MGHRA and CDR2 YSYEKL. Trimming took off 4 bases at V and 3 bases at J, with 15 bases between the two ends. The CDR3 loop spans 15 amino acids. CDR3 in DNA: TGCGCCAGCAGCCTTCGAGGGGTCAGCGAAGAGACCCAGTACTTC. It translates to CASSLRGVSEETQYF.

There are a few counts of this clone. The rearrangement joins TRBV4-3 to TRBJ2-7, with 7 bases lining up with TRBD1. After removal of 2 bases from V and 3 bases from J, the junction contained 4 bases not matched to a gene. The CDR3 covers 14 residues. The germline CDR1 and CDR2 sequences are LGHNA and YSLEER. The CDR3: CASSQYRGNYEQYF. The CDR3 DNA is TGCGCCAGCAGCCAATACAGGGGAAACTACGAGCAGTACTTC.

The CDR3 sequence: CASSLTPAQRYNEQFF. The CDR3 DNA reads as TGTGCCAGCAGCTTAACCCCCGCCCAGCGGTACAATGAGCAGTTCTTC. The rearrangement uses TRBV7-3 and TRBJ2-1, with a weak D call TRBD2 (5 bases). The CDR3 covers 16 residues. V was pared by 0 bases and J by 4 bases, with 13 bases between. The V gene's germline CDR1 is SGHTA and CDR2 FQGTGA.

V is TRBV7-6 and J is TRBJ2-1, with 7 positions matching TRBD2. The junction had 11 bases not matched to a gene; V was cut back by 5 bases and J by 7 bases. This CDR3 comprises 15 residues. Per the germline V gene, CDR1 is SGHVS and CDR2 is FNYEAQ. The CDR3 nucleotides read TGTGCCAGCAGCGCCCCGGGGGGAGCCGGGAATGAGCAGTTCTTC. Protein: CASSAPGGAGNEQFF.

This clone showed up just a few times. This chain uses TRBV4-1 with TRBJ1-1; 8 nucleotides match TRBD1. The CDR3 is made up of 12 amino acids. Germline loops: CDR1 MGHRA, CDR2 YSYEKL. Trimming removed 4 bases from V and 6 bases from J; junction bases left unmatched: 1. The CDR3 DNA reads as TGCGCCAGCAGCCCACAGGGGGCTGAAGCTTTCTTT. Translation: CASSPQGAEAFF.